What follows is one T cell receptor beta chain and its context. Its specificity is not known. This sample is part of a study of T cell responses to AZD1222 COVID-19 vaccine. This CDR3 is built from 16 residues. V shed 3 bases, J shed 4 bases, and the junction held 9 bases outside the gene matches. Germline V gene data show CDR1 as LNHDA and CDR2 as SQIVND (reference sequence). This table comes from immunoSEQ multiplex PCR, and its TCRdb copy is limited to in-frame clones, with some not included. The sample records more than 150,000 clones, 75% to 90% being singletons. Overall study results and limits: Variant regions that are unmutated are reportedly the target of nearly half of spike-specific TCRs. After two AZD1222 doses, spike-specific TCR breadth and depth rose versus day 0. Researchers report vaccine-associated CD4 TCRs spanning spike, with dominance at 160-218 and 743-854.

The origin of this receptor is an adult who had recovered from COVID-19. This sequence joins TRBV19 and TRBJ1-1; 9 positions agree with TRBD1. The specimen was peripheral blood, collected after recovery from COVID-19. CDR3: CASSMGQGLDGTEAFF. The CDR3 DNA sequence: TGTGCCAGTAGTATGGGACAGGGACTGGATGGCACTGAAGCTTTCTTT.